This section outlines one T cell receptor beta chain sequence together with its context. What antigen it recognizes has not been identified. Base quality data are lacking; no much larger clone is found one base away. This entry belongs to a study of a mutant IDH1 vaccine in newly diagnosed glioma listed by TCRdb under 2021. Study-level background: In the chemotherapy-containing groups, vaccination started alongside temozolomide cycles, whereas in patients who had radiotherapy alone it started 4-6 weeks after radiotherapy. Of the 30 to 35 treated patients, around 62% were male and 37.5% were female, and a mean age of 40.4 years was recorded. Prior to enrollment, patients had been given standard therapy consisting of radiotherapy alone, temozolomide alone, or radiochemotherapy with temozolomide, with the combination given to most patients. The week-35 safety follow-up was designated visit V12, and the week-47 end of study was designated visit V13. Peripheral blood samples were drawn at six visits, namely V03 (baseline), V05, V07, V10, V12 and V13. For exploratory analyses, fewer than 30 treated patients had longitudinal TCRB deep sequencing done wherever samples were available. Results the study describes overall, beyond this receptor: The authors noted that analyses of patient blood samples could not be reproduced because of sample limitations. Immune responses induced by the vaccine were seen in over 90% of patients across multiple MHC alleles. Availability determined which PBMC samples were chosen for TCRB deep sequencing. Pseudoprogression seemed to be unrelated to changes in the top peripheral T cell clonotypes found by TCRB sequencing.

What this sample's time point label stands for: week 35, safety follow-up. A 20-mer mutant IDH1 peptide at 300 micrograms in Montanide made up each vaccine dose, which was injected subcutaneously together with topical imiquimod. Eight vaccinations were administered to patients in weeks 1, 3, 5, 7, 11, 15, 19 and 23, corresponding to visits V03 through V10. All donors had newly diagnosed IDH1-mutant astrocytomas of WHO grade 3 or 4 that showed loss of nuclear ATRX. The samples were drawn from NOA16, a multicentre, single-arm, open-label phase I trial in Germany that tested a mutant IDH1 peptide vaccine in humans for the first time. Genomic DNA for TCRB sequencing was extracted from EDTA blood using the DNeasy Blood and Tissue Kit. The library was built by means of the immunoSEQ multiplex PCR assay. Following the manufacturer's protocol, the hsTCRB Kit was used to amplify rearranged TCR beta chain sequences. Sequencing of TCRB libraries was carried out on an Illumina MiSeq. On the authors' methods: Demultiplexing, trimming and gene mapping were performed with the kit vendor's proprietary platform. Not all clones reach the TCRdb copy of this immuneACCESS table, which keeps in-frame sequences only. Checked studies attribute under half of the gap to unresolved V genes and leave the rest unexplained. Clone size and V and J calls were adopted from that table, with D and trimming inferred from the DNA. The table for this sample lists 35,000 to 45,000 clones; around 83% of them were counted only once. The ten largest clones represent under 6% of the sample.

At the junction V is shortened by 1 base and J by 12 bases, with 21 bases in between. The germline V gene gives CDR1 as LGHNA and CDR2 as YNFKEQ. The CDR3, cysteine through phenylalanine, is 15 amino acids long. Left in the record is the CDR3 DNA by itself, 45 bases read in frame from the first base. Sequenced material: PBMCs, taken from a glioma patient whose treatment included an IDH1 peptide vaccine. The TCR comes from a woman aged 45-65 years with glioma. The rearrangement combines TRBV4-2 with TRBJ2-5, with the D segment possibly TRBD1 or TRBD2, each aligning over 5 bases. The CDR3 is CASSQGLERGRREYF. The bases read TGTGCCAGCAGCCAAGGGTTAGAGAGGGGCCGAAGAGAGTACTTC.